This entry lists 19 T cell receptor beta chains sequenced from one sample in a study of blood T cell repertoires in COVID-19. Using immunoSEQ multiplex PCR, the repertoire was profiled, and TCRdb retains in-frame clones only, with some absent. The sample lists 55,000 to 80,000 clones, roughly 80% occurring once. Source material: peripheral blood. The receptors were gathered from a woman at least 80 years old with acute or convalescent COVID-19.

This sequence joins TRBV30 and TRBJ1-6, with TRBD1 identical over 9 bases. V gave up 8 bases and J gave up 8 bases; unmatched junction bases: 13. The CDR3 consists of 15 residues. Per germline, CDR1 GTSNPN and CDR2 SVGIG (reference sequence). The CDR3 bases are TGTGCCGCCCTCCAGGAGGGACAGGGATATTCACCCCTCCACTTT. Amino acid sequence: CAALQEGQGYSPLHF.

The V call is TRBV7-9, the J call TRBJ1-2, with 9 nucleotides matching TRBD1. This CDR3 has 14 amino acids. Unmatched junction bases numbered 7, after V lost 3 bases and J lost 8 bases. Germline CDR1 is SEHNR and CDR2 is FQNEAQ (reference sequence). CDR3 sequence: CASSFPGQGVGYTF. In DNA form, the CDR3 reads TGTGCCAGCAGCTTTCCGGGACAGGGTGTCGGCTACACCTTC.

The chain has TRBV7-8 and TRBJ1-5, with 8 bases identical to TRBD1. J lost 7 bases, V lost 8 bases, and 10 bases had no gene match. Germline CDR1 reads SGHVS; CDR2 reads FQNEAQ. The CDR3 contains 14 residues. This chain's CDR3 is CASALQGASQPQHF. The CDR3 coding sequence is TGTGCCAGCGCTCTGCAGGGGGCTAGCCAGCCCCAGCATTTT.

This clone came up once. The chain has TRBV29-1 and TRBJ2-1; 10 bases map to TRBD2. Germline V lookup: CDR1 SQVTM, CDR2 ANQGSEA. Trimming removed 3 bases from V and 5 bases from J; junction bases left unmatched: 10. The CDR3 contains 16 residues. CDR3 amino acids: CSVDGLGAGGNNEQFF. In DNA, the CDR3 is TGCAGCGTTGATGGCTTGGGAGCGGGAGGGAACAATGAGCAGTTCTTC.

The chain joins TRBV24-1 to TRBJ1-3; 7 bases match TRBD1. After removal of 5 bases from V and 0 bases from J, the junction contained 9 bases not matched to a gene. From germline, CDR1 is KGHDR and CDR2 SFDVKD. CDR3 length: 17 amino acids. CDR3 sequence (DNA): TGTGCCACCAGTGCGGGGGACAGCACTAGCTCTGGAAACACCATATATTTT. Translated: CATSAGDSTSSGNTIYF.

A few counts support this clone. The chain employs TRBV19 and TRBJ1-5, with TRBD1 matching 8 bases. The CDR3 is 15 amino acids. Trimming removed 4 bases from V and 6 bases from J; junction bases left unmatched: 8. The germline gives CDR1 LNHDA, CDR2 SQIVND (reference sequence). CDR3 nucleotide sequence: TGTGCCAGTAGTAACCGACAGGGGCCCGGTCAGCCCCAGCATTTT. Protein product: CASSNRQGPGQPQHF.

The chain combines TRBV30 with TRBJ1-4; no clear D gene. This CDR3 region has 15 residues. Germline V gene sequence: CDR1 GTSNPN, CDR2 SVGIG (reference sequence). V was pared by 0 bases and J by 4 bases, with 12 bases between. The CDR3 here is CAWSVRVTDNEKLFF. The CDR3 nucleotides are TGTGCCTGGAGTGTACGGGTTACGGATAATGAAAAACTGTTTTTT.

CDR3 residues: CASSRSTGVSGNTIYF. CDR3 DNA sequence: TGTGCCAGCAGCAGATCGACAGGGGTCTCTGGAAACACCATATATTTT. The chain carries TRBV11-3 and TRBJ1-3; 8 bases match TRBD1. V shed 5 bases, J shed 0 bases, and the junction held 6 bases outside the gene matches. The germline V gene has CDR1 SGHNT and CDR2 YENEEA. The CDR3 is 16 amino acids.

The chain uses TRBV19 and TRBJ1-1, with TRBD1 as a possible D gene (5 bases). This CDR3 contains 12 residues. From germline, CDR1 is LNHDA and CDR2 SQIVND (reference sequence). Trimming left V 8 bases short and J 6 bases short, with 13 bases between. Written as DNA, the CDR3 is TGTGCCAGTCGGGGGAGTAGGGCTGAAGCTTTCTTT. Protein sequence: CASRGSRAEAFF.

This clone was seen only a few times. The chain recombines TRBV19 with TRBJ2-7; TRBD1 is a possible D gene (6 bases). V gave up 5 bases and J gave up 4 bases, with 6 bases separating them. This CDR3 comprises 11 residues. Looked up from germline, CDR1 is LNHDA and CDR2 is SQIVND (reference sequence). CDR3 DNA sequence: TGTGCCAGTAGTGACAGGTACGAGCAGTACTTC. Translating it yields CASSDRYEQYF.

The gene calls are TRBV5-4 and TRBJ1-2; D remains unclear. The germline V and J ends were trimmed by 2 bases and 4 bases, with 15 bases remaining between them. This CDR3 contains 15 residues. Per germline, CDR1 SGHNT and CDR2 YYREEE (reference sequence). CDR3 protein: CASSFSFGGGYGYTF. Written as DNA, the CDR3 is TGTGCCAGCAGCTTCAGCTTTGGTGGCGGCTATGGCTACACCTTC.

The chain combines TRBV3-1 (or the pseudogene TRBV3-2) with TRBJ1-2; D gene uncertain. The germline CDR1 and CDR2 sequences are LGHDT and YNNKEL (reference sequence). The CDR3 runs 15 residues. Trimming shortened V by 5 bases and J by 2 bases, and 15 bases separated the two germline ends. The CDR3 nucleotides read TGTGCCAGCAGCAATCGAGGGCTCATAAACTATGGCTACACCTTC. Its protein product is CASSNRGLINYGYTF.

The CDR3 coding sequence is TGTGCCAGTAGTCGTGTGAATGAGCAGTTCTTC. Amino acids: CASSRVNEQFF. The chain combines TRBV19 with TRBJ2-1; no reliable D call. V was clipped by 5 bases and J by 7 bases, with 6 bases between them. Germline V CDR1 and CDR2: LNHDA, SQIVND (reference sequence). This CDR3 region has 11 residues. Drawing the rest from reference TRBV19 and TRBJ2-1, the complete variable domain is DGGITQSPKYLFRKEGQNVTLSCEQNLNHDAMYWYRQDPGQGLRLIYYSQIVNDFQKGDIAEGYSVSREKKESFPLTVTSAQKNPTAFYLCASSRVNEQFFGPGTRLTVL.

V is TRBV5-1 and J is TRBJ2-7; the match to TRBD1 covers 10 bases. Germline CDR1 is SGHRS and CDR2 is YFSETQ. The CDR3 length is 15 residues. V shed 0 bases, J shed 3 bases, and the junction held 3 bases outside the gene matches. The DNA of the CDR3 is TGCGCCAGCAGCTTGGAGACAGGGGGCATCTACGAGCAGTACTTC. This gives the protein CASSLETGGIYEQYF. Looking up the rest from reference TRBV5-1 and TRBJ2-7 gives the full variable domain: KAGVTQTPRYLIKTRGQQVTLSCSPISGHRSVSWYQQTPGQGLQFLFEYFSETQRNKGNFPGRFSGRQFSNSRSEMNVSTLELGDSALYLCASSLETGGIYEQYFGPGTRLTVT.

The chain has TRBV25-1 and TRBJ2-2, with 7 nucleotides matching TRBD1. Germline V gives CDR1 MGHDK, CDR2 SYGVNS. The junction had 6 bases not matched to a gene; V was cut back by 1 base and J by 7 bases. This CDR3 is 15 amino acids long. CDR3 DNA sequence: TGTGCCAGCAGTGAATCATTAGGGGGCGGCGGGGAGCTGTTTTTT. It encodes CASSESLGGGGELFF.

This clone was detected only a few times. The V gene is TRBV7-3, the J gene TRBJ2-1, with a possible D match to TRBD2 (5 bases). This CDR3 spans 15 amino acids. The V end lost 1 base, the J end lost 3 bases, and 10 bases lay between the germline ends. Germline-derived CDR1 and CDR2 are SGHTA and FQGTGA. This chain's CDR3 is CASSLSLADYNEQFF. Here the CDR3 DNA reads TGTGCCAGCAGCTTAAGCCTAGCCGACTACAATGAGCAGTTCTTC. Using reference TRBV7-3 and TRBJ2-1 for the parts outside the CDR3, the full variable domain is GAGVSQTPSNKVTEKGKYVELRCDPISGHTALYWYRQSLGQGPEFLIYFQGTGAADDSGLPNDRFFAVRPEGSVSTLKIQRTERGDSAVYLCASSLSLADYNEQFFGPGTRLTVL.

The chain joins TRBV5-1 to TRBJ1-1; TRBD1 matches 8 bases. The V and J ends lost 4 bases and 6 bases, in that order; junction bases with no gene match: 14. Germline assignment: CDR1 SGHRS and CDR2 YFSETQ. The CDR3 contains 16 residues. CDR3 loop: CASSEQPQGASPEAFF. CDR3 DNA: TGCGCCAGCAGCGAGCAACCCCAGGGGGCGTCGCCTGAAGCTTTCTTT. Full variable domain (missing parts from reference TRBV5-1 and TRBJ1-1): KAGVTQTPRYLIKTRGQQVTLSCSPISGHRSVSWYQQTPGQGLQFLFEYFSETQRNKGNFPGRFSGRQFSNSRSEMNVSTLELGDSALYLCASSEQPQGASPEAFFGQGTRLTVV.

The V gene is TRBV3-1 (or the pseudogene TRBV3-2), the J gene TRBJ1-6; D is uncertain. The germline CDR1 and CDR2 sequences are LGHDT and YNNKEL (reference sequence). Trimming pared 0 bases from V and 0 bases from J, leaving 15 bases between. CDR3 length: 19 amino acids. The CDR3 nucleotides are TGTGCCAGCAGCCAAGACCTTGTACTGTCCGGCTCCTATAATTCACCCCTCCACTTT. This codes for CASSQDLVLSGSYNSPLHF.

V gene TRBV7-3 combines with J gene TRBJ2-5, with 7 bases that match TRBD2. The germline V gene has CDR1 SGHTA and CDR2 FQGTGA. V lost 0 bases to trimming and J lost 3 bases; unmatched junction nucleotides: 4. The CDR3 has 15 amino acids. CDR3 sequence reads: CASSLTGGREETQYF. The CDR3 coding sequence is TGTGCCAGCAGCTTAACGGGAGGGAGAGAAGAGACCCAGTACTTC. The complete variable domain, with remaining parts taken from reference TRBV7-3 and TRBJ2-5, reads GAGVSQTPSNKVTEKGKYVELRCDPISGHTALYWYRQSLGQGPEFLIYFQGTGAADDSGLPNDRFFAVRPEGSVSTLKIQRTERGDSAVYLCASSLTGGREETQYFGPGTRLLVL.